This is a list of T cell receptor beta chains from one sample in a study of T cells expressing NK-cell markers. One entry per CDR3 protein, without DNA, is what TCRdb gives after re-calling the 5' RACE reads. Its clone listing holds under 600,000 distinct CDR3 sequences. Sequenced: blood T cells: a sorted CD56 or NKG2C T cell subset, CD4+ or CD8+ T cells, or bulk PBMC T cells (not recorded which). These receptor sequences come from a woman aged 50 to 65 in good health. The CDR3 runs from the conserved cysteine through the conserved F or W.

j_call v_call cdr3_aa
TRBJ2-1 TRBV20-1 CSAFQGGNEQFF
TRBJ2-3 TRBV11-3 CASSFISQLWSLGSTDTQYF
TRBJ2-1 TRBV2 CASSEAQMGRYNEQFF
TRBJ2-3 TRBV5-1 CASSLEGRGRTDTQYF
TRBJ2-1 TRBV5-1 CASSLSPSPTSGRKNYNEQFF
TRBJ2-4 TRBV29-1 CRPVGENIQYF
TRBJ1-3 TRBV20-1 CSADLRNTIYF
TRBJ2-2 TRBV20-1 CSARVPEGTGELFF
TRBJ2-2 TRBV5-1 CASSLAGKTNTGELFF
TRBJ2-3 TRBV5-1 CASSSALGGRTDTQYF
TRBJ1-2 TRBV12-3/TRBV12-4 CASSFAGGLNYGYTF
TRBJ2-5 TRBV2 CASAGGPTRGKTQYF
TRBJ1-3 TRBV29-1 CSVLNRSGLASGNTIYF
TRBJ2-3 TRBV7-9 CASTSLPPGLASDTQYF
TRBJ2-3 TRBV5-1 CASSLVGVKDTQYF
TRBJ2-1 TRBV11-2 CASSSRGPLYNEQFF
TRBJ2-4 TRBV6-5 CASSRPGTGGGNIQYF
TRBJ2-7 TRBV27 CASSLAPGANEQYF
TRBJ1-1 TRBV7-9 CASSLVPWEWNTEAFF
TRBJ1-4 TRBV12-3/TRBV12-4 CASRVGGGKLFF
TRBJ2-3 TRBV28 CASSSSGGFRTDTQYF
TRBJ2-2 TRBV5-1 CASSFGLTSNTGELFF
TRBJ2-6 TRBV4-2 CASSQALGGGSGANVLTF
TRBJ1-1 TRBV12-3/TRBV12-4 CASRGSGVGTEAFF
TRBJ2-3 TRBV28 CASSLSSSFASDTQYF
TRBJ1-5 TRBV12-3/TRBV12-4 CASSSRLGGEPQHF
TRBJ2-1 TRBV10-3 CAISEGLAGNEQFF
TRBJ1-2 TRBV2 CASSETWDATF
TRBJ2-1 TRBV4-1 CASSLRLGSSYNEQFF
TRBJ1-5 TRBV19 CASSWRSGGSQHF
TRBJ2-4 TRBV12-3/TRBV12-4 CASSKTSGSSSKNIQYF
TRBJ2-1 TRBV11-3 CASSLRTSGSREQFF
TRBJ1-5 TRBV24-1 CATSDSGLGSYSNQPQHF
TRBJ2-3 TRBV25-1 CASVGQGDGADTQYF
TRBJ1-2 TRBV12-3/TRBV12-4 CASSFGGGSYGYTF
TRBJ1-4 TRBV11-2 CASSPNEKLFF
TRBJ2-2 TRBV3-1 CASSQVEPTGELFF
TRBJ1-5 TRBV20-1 CSARGTGEVPQPQHF
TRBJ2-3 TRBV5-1 CASKNRDATDTQYF
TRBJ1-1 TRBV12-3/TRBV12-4 CASSTPGGDSEAFF
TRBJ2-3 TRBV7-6 CASSLRRAGGVDTQYF
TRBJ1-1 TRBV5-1 CASSLGDRLNTEAFF
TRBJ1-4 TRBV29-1 CSAGRATNEKLFF
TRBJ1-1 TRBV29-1 CSVDKLNTEAFF
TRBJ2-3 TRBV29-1 CSVGTTDTQYF
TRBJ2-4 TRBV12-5 CASALGQYKNIQYF
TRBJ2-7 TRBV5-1 CASSPPRGAEEQYF
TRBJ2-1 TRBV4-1 CASSQEASLAGPNEQFF
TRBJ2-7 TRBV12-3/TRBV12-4 CASSPRRGESYEQYF
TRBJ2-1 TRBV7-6 CASSVGLSYNEQFF
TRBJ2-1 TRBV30 CAWKGLASNEQFF
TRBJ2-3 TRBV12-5 CASGLGLAPWGDTQYF